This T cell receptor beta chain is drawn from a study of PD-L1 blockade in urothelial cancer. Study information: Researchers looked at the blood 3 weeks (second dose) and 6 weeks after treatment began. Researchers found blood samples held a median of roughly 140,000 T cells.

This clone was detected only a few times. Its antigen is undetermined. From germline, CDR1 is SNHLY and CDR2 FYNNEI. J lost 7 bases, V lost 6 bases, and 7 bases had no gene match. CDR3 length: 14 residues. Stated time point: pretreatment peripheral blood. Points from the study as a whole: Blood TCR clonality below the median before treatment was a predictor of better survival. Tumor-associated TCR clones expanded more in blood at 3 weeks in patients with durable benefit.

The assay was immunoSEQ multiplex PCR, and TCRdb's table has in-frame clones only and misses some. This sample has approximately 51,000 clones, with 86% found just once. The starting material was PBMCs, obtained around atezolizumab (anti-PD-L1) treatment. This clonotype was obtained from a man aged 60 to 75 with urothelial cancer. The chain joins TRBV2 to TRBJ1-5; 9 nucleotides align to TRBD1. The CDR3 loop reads CASSTRQGGQPQHF. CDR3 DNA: TGTGCCAGCAGCACAAGACAGGGGGGACAGCCCCAGCATTTT.